This note documents a single TCR beta chain sequence. It lacks a known antigen. Base qualities are missing; no much larger clone stands one base away. The germline V end is reduced by 5 bases and the J end by 4 bases; junction bases left unmatched: 12. The CDR3, cysteine through phenylalanine, is 16 amino acids long. Only CDR3 DNA is held: 48 bases, read in frame from base 1. Taken from the germline V gene (reference sequence), the CDR1 and CDR2 loops are SEHNR and FQNEAQ. The entry originates in a study of shared clonotypes between healthy human individuals (dated by TCRdb to 2018 to 2021). In terms of the full investigation: A couple of women and a few men aged 18 to 49 years were included in the cohort. Per donor, three plates each were used for CD4 naive and CD4 memory, two for CD8 naive, and one for CD8 memory. Each donor's leukapheresis produced roughly between about 0.9 and 9.5 billion PBMCs. Blood TCR repertoires of a handful of healthy adults were deeply sequenced to estimate repertoire size and the extent of clonotype sharing between individuals. To increase sequencing depth and limit assay-specific biases, TCR repertoire library preparation and sequencing were carried out by different laboratories using diverse techniques. General study outcomes and caveats: Larger estimated clonotype richness was generally found for naive subsets than for memory subsets. Across a few donors, approximately 4.6% of naive CD4, 3% to 4% of naive CD8, 2.3% of memory CD4, and approximately 0.4% of memory CD8 clonotypes were shared. Compared with non-shared clonotypes, clonotypes shared by all four sorted-subset donors had higher generation probabilities. Pairwise subsampling led to the expectation that sequencing depth would affect the degree of clonotype sharing among donors. Rarefaction of sorted-subset datasets indicated incomplete sequencing despite the large sequencing depth. The small number of donors limited the genetic and exposure-history diversity represented. Sampling was restricted to blood, and TCR repertoires in tissue are likely to differ from TCR repertoires in blood.

Using the deep immunoSEQ assay, TCR CDR3 regions were amplified from genomic DNA by multiplex PCR. Extracted genomic DNA from each cell subset was spread evenly across all wells of several immunoSEQ 96-well plates, with each plate serving as a replicate. For sorted subsets, each replicate PCR was loaded with around 200 ng genomic DNA, equivalent to 30,000 or so T cell genomes. Purified libraries were measured with a Qubit 3.0 fluorometer, size-checked on a Bioanalyzer 2100, and measured again with the KAPA Library Quantification kit. Each immunoSEQ 96-well plate was sequenced on its own single-read 150-cycle Illumina NextSeq 550 flow cell. The original methods were these. The immunoSEQ output contained only junctional sequences without quality scores, so filtering could not match that applied to full-length reads. To assign V/J genes and CDR3, sequences were annotated using PyIR, a Python wrapper for IgBLAST v1.9, with IMGT germline references. Any read was removed if the V/J assignment was weak (E-value above 1e-6), the CDR3 was missing, or the read contained stop codons, out-of-frame junctions, or ambiguous translated residues. A V3J clonotype was defined by an identical inferred V gene, J gene, and CDR3 amino acid sequence. The percentage overlap between two repertoires was calculated by dividing the number of shared unique clonotypes by the size of the smaller repertoire. RTK rarefaction, the Chao1 estimator, and Recon v2.1 estimates of unobserved clonotypes were used to assess repertoire richness. OLGA was used to compute generation probabilities for all TCRbeta clonotypes that the gDNA method yielded from four donors. This immuneACCESS table, as held by TCRdb, lists in-frame sequences with V and J called but not all clones. Of the missing ones, under half trace to an unresolved V gene in checked studies; the others have no known cause. That table furnishes V, J and clone size, whereas the DNA furnished D and trimming. The sample yields about 2.3 million clones; over 90% were counted once. The top ten constitute 0.3% to 0.4% of the sample.

Healthy HIV-negative adults with no recently reported acute infections or vaccinations were included as donors. Every donor was a Caucasian adult living in Nashville, Tennessee, USA. CD4+ T cells were enriched by magnetic negative selection; naive cells were then positively selected on CD45RA, and the negative fraction formed the memory subset. After blood collection by leukapheresis, PBMCs were isolated using Ficoll-Histopaque density gradient centrifugation and then cryopreserved in the vapor phase of liquid nitrogen. Analytical flow cytometry was used to check the purity and quantity of each magnetically sorted T cell population. Each sorted fraction had its genomic DNA isolated and then quantified by UV absorbance on a Nanodrop 2000c.

The receptor's source is a man younger than 30 in good health. Some clones in this sample may be carry-over from other donors' samples. Sequences were obtained from naive CD4+ T cells from PBMCs. The sample's cell subset or site label is to be understood as: CD45RA+ positively selected. This sequence uses TRBV7-9 and TRBJ2-7, and TRBD1 matches 9 of the central bases. DNA sequence: TGTGCCAGCAGCCATTATACGGACAGGGGAAAGTACGAGCAGTACTTC. Its translation is CASSHYTDRGKYEQYF.